One TCR beta chain is described in this entry. These data belong to a study of T cell repertoires in ileal Crohn's disease. About the research overall: Surgery for a complication: stricturing in about 61%, penetrating in approximately 40%.

Time point meaning: neoterminal ileum biopsy at postoperative endoscopy, about 6 months after surgery. The CDR3 sequence is 13 residues long. Unmatched junction bases numbered 8, after V lost 3 bases and J lost 10 bases. In germline, CDR1 is SGHRS, CDR2 YFSETQ. Assay: immunoSEQ multiplex PCR; the TCRdb copy retains only in-frame clones and omits some. Seen here are about 10,000 clones, 70% to 80% observed once, and the top ten hold around a fifth. V is TRBV5-1 and J is TRBJ1-1, with 8 bases fitting TRBD1. The receptor comes from an adult with Crohn's disease. Sample: ileal tissue. CDR3 in amino acids: CASSSRRTGRAFF. The CDR3 coding sequence is TGCGCCAGCAGCTCGCGGCGGACAGGGCGAGCTTTCTTT.